This is a list of T cell receptor beta chains from one sample in a study of cytomegalovirus exposure and HLA in healthy donors. Sequencing used immunoSEQ multiplex PCR; TCRdb keeps in-frame clones, though not all of them. Of more than 75,000 clones in the sample, approximately 84% were seen once. Sequencing input: PBMCs. These receptors were taken from a woman between 18 and 29 years old in good health and CMV-seropositive. Each CDR3 is given with its conserved first and last residue. The D gene is left open where the match is weak. The size field is filled for only some rows; it gives once, few, many or a size class.

NA	TRBJ2-7	NA	TRBV13	TGTGCCAGCAGCAGACGGAGGGGTACCTACGAGCAGTACTTC	CASSRRRGTYEQYF
NA	TRBJ1-1	NA	TRBV2	TGTGCCAGCAGTGAGCCAAGGGAGAGGTTAAACACTGAAGCTTTCTTT	CASSEPRERLNTEAFF
NA	TRBJ1-3	NA	TRBV2	TGTGCCAGCAGCGGACAGAAAGGAAACACCATATATTTT	CASSGQKGNTIYF
NA	TRBJ2-5	NA	TRBV11-2	TGTGCCAGCAGTAGTGGGGCGGTTAAAGAGACCCAGTACTTC	CASSSGAVKETQYF
NA	TRBJ2-5	NA	TRBV4-2	TGTGCCAGCAGCCAAGGGAAGGTGCAGGGATCAGAGACCCAGTACTTC	CASSQGKVQGSETQYF
NA	TRBJ2-7	NA	TRBV6-5	TGTGCCAGCAGTTACGGGGGACTCTACGAGCAGTACTTC	CASSYGGLYEQYF
NA	TRBJ1-2	NA	TRBV5-4	TGTGCCAGCAGCTCGGTTTTCGGGACACTCAACTATGGCTACACCTTC	CASSSVFGTLNYGYTF
NA	TRBJ2-7	NA	TRBV2	TGTGCCAGCAACGACTTGGCGGAAGCCTACGAGCAGTACTTC	CASNDLAEAYEQYF
NA	TRBJ2-3	TRBD2	TRBV18	TGTGCCAGCTCCTCGACCCCTAGCGGAAGCACAGATACGCAGTATTTT	CASSSTPSGSTDTQYF
NA	TRBJ2-1	TRBD1	TRBV6-1	TGTGCCAGCAGTGAATATGAGACAGGGGCATACAATGAGCAGTTCTTC	CASSEYETGAYNEQFF
NA	TRBJ1-2	NA	TRBV9	TGTGCCAGCAGCGTATCGCGGGGGACTACTAACTATGGCTACACCTTC	CASSVSRGTTNYGYTF
NA	TRBJ2-5	TRBD1	TRBV7-9	TGTGCCGGCCGGGACAGGGGAGAGACCCAGTACTTC	CAGRDRGETQYF
NA	TRBJ2-7	TRBD1	TRBV7-9	TGTGCCGTCACCGGGACAGCAATTTACGAGCAGTACTTC	CAVTGTAIYEQYF
NA	TRBJ1-3	TRBD1	TRBV7-8	TGTGCCAGCAGCTCGCGGAGGGGACAGTTCTCTGGAAACACCATATATTTT	CASSSRRGQFSGNTIYF
many	TRBJ2-7	NA	TRBV28	TGTGCCAGCGGGCTAACACGCGAGCAGTACTTC	CASGLTREQYF
NA	TRBJ2-1	NA	TRBV25-1	TGTGCCAGCAGTGGAGGATTAGGTTGGGGGGAACAAAACAATGAGCAGTTCTTC	CASSGGLGWGEQNNEQFF
NA	TRBJ2-7	TRBD1	TRBV5-1	TGCGCCAGCAGCTGGACAGGAAGCTCCTACGAGCAGTACTTC	CASSWTGSSYEQYF
NA	TRBJ2-7	TRBD1	TRBV9	TGTGCCAGCAGCGTAGCCGGGACAGAACGGGGCGAGCAGTACTTC	CASSVAGTERGEQYF
NA	TRBJ1-1	NA	TRBV5-4	TGTGCCAGCAGCTTCCAAAACAGGGTAAACACTGAAGCTTTCTTT	CASSFQNRVNTEAFF
once	TRBJ1-4	NA	TRBV7-2	TGTGCCAGCAGCTTATCCTCCCTTAATGAAAAACTGTTTTTT	CASSLSSLNEKLFF
NA	TRBJ1-1	TRBD1	TRBV5-1	TGCGCCAGCAGCTCAGCAGGGGGGTACACTGAAGCTTTCTTT	CASSSAGGYTEAFF
NA	TRBJ1-1	NA	TRBV6-6	TGTGCCAGCAGTTTTGGACTGAAGAACACTGTGACTTTCTTT	CASSFGLKNTVTFF
once	TRBJ2-3	TRBD1	TRBV19	TGTGCCAGTAGTCGGTCCGGGACAGGGAGGGGTACGCAGTATTTT	CASSRSGTGRGTQYF
NA	TRBJ1-1	NA	TRBV4-1	TGCGCCAGCAGCCATCTCCCCCACCGCACGGGCACTGAAGCTTTCTTT	CASSHLPHRTGTEAFF
NA	TRBJ2-5	TRBD2	TRBV5-1	TGCGCCAGCATAGAGCACAGGACGGGAGGGCTGGAGGAGACCCAGTACTTC	CASIEHRTGGLEETQYF
NA	TRBJ2-2	TRBD1	TRBV7-6	TGTGCCAGCAGCCCCTTCACAGGGGGCACCGGGGAGCTGTTTTTT	CASSPFTGGTGELFF
NA	TRBJ1-5	NA	TRBV28	TGTGCCAGCAGGGGGAACGCGGGGACTAATAGCAATCAGCCCCAGCATTTT	CASRGNAGTNSNQPQHF
NA	TRBJ2-2	NA	TRBV5-1	TGCGCCAGCAGCGGGGGGTCCGGGGAGCTGTTTTTT	CASSGGSGELFF
NA	TRBJ1-6	TRBD1	TRBV6-5	TGTGCCAGCAGCAGGGACAGGGGAAATTCACCCCTCCACTTT	CASSRDRGNSPLHF
NA	TRBJ2-7	NA	TRBV6-6	TGTGCCACTACTAGGAGCTCCTACGAGCAGTACTTC	CATTRSSYEQYF
NA	TRBJ1-1	TRBD1	TRBV27	TGTGCCAGCAGTTTATTTTCAACAGGGGTGACTGAAGCTTTCTTT	CASSLFSTGVTEAFF
NA	TRBJ2-3	TRBD2	TRBV27	TGTGCCAGCAGTTCCCTCCTAGCGGGAGGGACAGTGAATACGCAGTATTTT	CASSSLLAGGTVNTQYF
NA	TRBJ1-2	NA	TRBV7-6	TGTGCCAGCAGCGCTACAGGGACGAGGAATGGCTACACCTTC	CASSATGTRNGYTF
NA	TRBJ1-1	NA	TRBV7-8	TGTGCCAGCAGCTTAAGTGTTGGGGCGGGGACTGAAGCTTTCTTT	CASSLSVGAGTEAFF
NA	TRBJ2-5	NA	TRBV14	TGTGCCAGCAGCAACACAGGGGGGGAAGAGACCCAGTACTTC	CASSNTGGEETQYF
NA	TRBJ2-7	NA	TRBV18	TGTGCCAGCTCACCGGAGGGGTACGAGCAGTACTTC	CASSPEGYEQYF
once	TRBJ1-6	NA	TRBV4-1	TGCGCCAGCAGCCGCAATGACATTAGTAGCGTAAGCTCCTATAATTCACCCCTCCACTTT	CASSRNDISSVSSYNSPLHF
NA	TRBJ2-5	NA	TRBV5-6	TGTGCCAGCAGCTTGGGAAACGGGGAGACCCAGTACTTC	CASSLGNGETQYF
NA	TRBJ1-1	NA	TRBV2	TGTGCCAGCAGTGCTTACACTGAAGCTTTCTTT	CASSAYTEAFF
NA	TRBJ2-7	NA	TRBV7-9	TGTGCCAGCAGCGTACTAGCTCCCCACTACGAGCAGTACTTC	CASSVLAPHYEQYF
NA	TRBJ2-7	NA	TRBV29-1	TGCAGCGTCATTACCGGGACATGGGACGTGCAGTACTTC	CSVITGTWDVQYF
NA	TRBJ1-1	NA	TRBV27	TGTGCCAGCAGTTTAGGCCGGGGCACTGAAGCTTTCTTT	CASSLGRGTEAFF
NA	TRBJ2-7	NA	TRBV12-5	TGTGCTAGTGGCGCGGGACAGTTCAACGAGCAGTACTTC	CASGAGQFNEQYF
NA	TRBJ2-7	NA	TRBV2	TGTGCCAGCAGTGGTTTCGGGAGTACGCCCTACGAGCAGTACTTC	CASSGFGSTPYEQYF
NA	TRBJ1-1	NA	TRBV9	TGTGCCAGCAGCGTAGGAGGAACAGGGAGGGCTGAAGCTTTCTTT	CASSVGGTGRAEAFF